These T cell receptor beta chains were read from a single sample in a study of CD8+ T cells in alopecia areata. Data came from immunoSEQ multiplex PCR; TCRdb stores just in-frame clones and leaves some out. In the table there are approximately 200,000 clones, 50% to 60% of which are singletons. This specimen consisted of CD4+ T cells sorted from blood, obtained at week 4, from a patient treated with tofacitinib. The receptor set was obtained from a human donor with alopecia areata. Both conserved end residues are part of each CDR3. The D gene is left open where the match is weak. For some rows the clone size is stated as once, few or many, or as a class when expanded; others skip it.

CDR3 DNA	CDR3 protein	clone size	V gene	J gene	D gene
TGTGCTAGTGGTTTATCTCGATTAGCCCCTGGCGAGCAGTTCTTC	CASGLSRLAPGEQFF	few	TRBV12-5	TRBJ2-1	NA
TGTGCCACCAGCAGAGATGGATTAGGGCAGTTCTTC	CATSRDGLGQFF	few	TRBV15	TRBJ2-1	NA
TGTGCCAGCAGTGGGGTCTATGGCTACACCTTC	CASSGVYGYTF	NA	TRBV28	TRBJ1-2	NA
TGTGCCCCCCCCTGGGGCTTTGGGGAGACCCAGTACTTC	CAPPWGFGETQYF	NA	TRBV30	TRBJ2-5	NA
TGTGCTAGCAGCCCAGGACAGGGCTACGAGCAGTACTTC	CASSPGQGYEQYF	NA	TRBV7-7	TRBJ2-7	TRBD1
TGTGCCTGGAGCGATCTAGCGGGGGGGTCAATCAACAATGAGCAGTTCTTC	CAWSDLAGGSINNEQFF	NA	TRBV30	TRBJ2-1	TRBD2
TGCAGCGTTGACGAAACCGGGACAAGCTATGGCTACACCTTC	CSVDETGTSYGYTF	NA	TRBV29-1	TRBJ1-2	NA
TGTGCCAGCAGCCTACCGGGACAGGGTTCAAGGCAGTACTTC	CASSLPGQGSRQYF	NA	TRBV11-2	TRBJ2-7	TRBD1
TGTGCCAGCAGCGTAGCCCGGGGGCTTTTGAACACTGAAGCTTTCTTT	CASSVARGLLNTEAFF	NA	TRBV9	TRBJ1-1	NA
TGCAGCGTTGAGCTGGGGACAGATACGCAGTATTTT	CSVELGTDTQYF	NA	TRBV29-1	TRBJ2-3	NA
TGCAGCGTTGAGCGGGCGGCAGAGACCCAGTACTTC	CSVERAAETQYF	few	TRBV29-1	TRBJ2-5	NA
TGCGCCAGCAGCCAATCGGTAGACGGATATAACTATGGCTACACCTTC	CASSQSVDGYNYGYTF	NA	TRBV4-3	TRBJ1-2	NA
TGTGCCAGCAGCTTCCAGCTTGGCCAAGAGACCCAGTACTTC	CASSFQLGQETQYF	few	TRBV7-2	TRBJ2-5	NA
TGTGCCAGCAGCCGCGGACAGGGCGAGGCTTTCTTT	CASSRGQGEAFF	few	TRBV27	TRBJ1-1	TRBD1
TGTGCCAGCAGCCCCGGGGACGACACTGAAGCTTTCTTT	CASSPGDDTEAFF	NA	TRBV9	TRBJ1-1	NA
TGTGCCTGGAGTGCCTGGACAGGGGGAGAAGAGACCCAGTACTTC	CAWSAWTGGEETQYF	NA	TRBV30	TRBJ2-5	TRBD1
TGCGCCAGCAGCTCCCACGGAGGAGGGGAGACCCAGTACTTC	CASSSHGGGETQYF	NA	TRBV5-1	TRBJ2-5	NA
TGTGCCAGCAGCTTATCACTCTCGAGTGGCGGGGAGCTGTTTTTT	CASSLSLSSGGELFF	once	TRBV7-2	TRBJ2-2	NA
TGTGCCAGCAGCGTCCTGCAGGACAGGGGTAATTCACCCCTCCACTTT	CASSVLQDRGNSPLHF	NA	TRBV9	TRBJ1-6	TRBD1
TGCGCCAGCAGCCAAGATTCCAGGGTCGAAGCTTTCTTT	CASSQDSRVEAFF	NA	TRBV4-1	TRBJ1-1	NA
TGCGCCAGCAGCTTGACCGAGGACACTGAAGCTTTCTTT	CASSLTEDTEAFF	NA	TRBV5-1	TRBJ1-1	NA
TGTGCCTGGAGTCGGACGAGGAATCAGCCCCAGCATTTT	CAWSRTRNQPQHF	once	TRBV30	TRBJ1-5	NA
TGCGCCAGCAAAGAACCGGGACAGGGAGATTCACCCCTCCACTTT	CASKEPGQGDSPLHF	NA	TRBV23-1	TRBJ1-6	TRBD1
TGTGCCAGCGGTCGAGGGAGGGCACGCGGGTCACCCCTCCACTTT	CASGRGRARGSPLHF	few	TRBV7-6	TRBJ1-6	NA
TGTGCCAGCAGTTTGAGTAACACAGATACGCAGTATTTT	CASSLSNTDTQYF	NA	TRBV28	TRBJ2-3	NA
TGTGCCAGCAGTTTATATCCGCCCTCGCGGGAGACCCAGTACTTC	CASSLYPPSRETQYF	NA	TRBV27	TRBJ2-5	NA
TGTGCCAGCAGTGAAGGACTAGGAGGAGAGACCCAGTACTTC	CASSEGLGGETQYF	few	TRBV2	TRBJ2-5	NA
TGTGCCATCAGTGGGGACAGGACAGGGGGCTACGAGCAGTACTTC	CAISGDRTGGYEQYF	NA	TRBV10-3	TRBJ2-7	TRBD1
TGTGCCAGCAGCCCCACGACAGGGGCCTCCGGGGAGCTGTTTTTT	CASSPTTGASGELFF	NA	TRBV2	TRBJ2-2	TRBD1
TGTGCCTGGAGCAGGGAAGACTATGGCTACACCTTC	CAWSREDYGYTF	few	TRBV30	TRBJ1-2	NA
TGCAGCGTTGCGACCAGCGTCGGCCCACCTGGCAATCAGCCCCAGCATTTT	CSVATSVGPPGNQPQHF	NA	TRBV29-1	TRBJ1-5	NA
TGCAGCGTTGGGAGGGGGCGGTTTGACTACGAGCAGTACTTC	CSVGRGRFDYEQYF	NA	TRBV29-1	TRBJ2-7	NA
TGTGCCAGCAGCTTAGGAGGGATCGAGACCCAGTACTTC	CASSLGGIETQYF	NA	TRBV11-2	TRBJ2-5	NA
TGTGCCAGCAGCTTAGAATCAGGGCGCACCTACGAGCAGTACTTC	CASSLESGRTYEQYF	NA	TRBV11-1	TRBJ2-7	NA
TGTGCCAGCAGCTCCACTAGCGGGGTATCAGATACGCAGTATTTT	CASSSTSGVSDTQYF	NA	TRBV7-6	TRBJ2-3	TRBD2
TGCAGCGTTGATGAAGGGGGCGACTCACCCCTCCACTTT	CSVDEGGDSPLHF	NA	TRBV29-1	TRBJ1-6	TRBD1
TGTGCCACTCAAGACAGGGAGGGAAACACCATATATTTT	CATQDREGNTIYF	NA	TRBV10-3	TRBJ1-3	TRBD1
TGTGCCAGCAGGACGATCGGAAGGGGCTACTACGAGCAGTACTTC	CASRTIGRGYYEQYF	NA	TRBV5-4	TRBJ2-7	NA
TGTGCCAGCAGTCCGACTAGCGGGGGAGAGACCCAGTACTTC	CASSPTSGGETQYF	NA	TRBV2	TRBJ2-5	TRBD2
TGCGCCAGCAGTCTCCGAATCGGACAGGGCGGGAGCACAGATACGCAGTATTTT	CASSLRIGQGGSTDTQYF	NA	TRBV4-1	TRBJ2-3	TRBD1
TGTGCCAGCAGCCCCGGACAGGCGGCAGGGCCCCAGCATTTT	CASSPGQAAGPQHF	NA	TRBV7-9	TRBJ1-5	TRBD1
TGCGCCAGCAGCCAAGATCTCGGACGGAACTATGGCTACACCTTC	CASSQDLGRNYGYTF	NA	TRBV4-1	TRBJ1-2	NA
TGCAGCGTAGCCGGGACAGTCTCTGGAAACACCATATATTTT	CSVAGTVSGNTIYF	NA	TRBV29-1	TRBJ1-3	TRBD1
TGTGCCAGCAGCTACTTGGTGGGAGAGAGGCAGTATTTT	CASSYLVGERQYF	few	TRBV7-2	TRBJ2-3	NA
TGTGCCAGTAGGCCTCAGGGGGATGGGGCCAACGTCCTGACTTTC	CASRPQGDGANVLTF	few	TRBV19	TRBJ2-6	TRBD1
TGCGCCAGCAGCTTGGTGCCCAGACAAGGCGGGGAGCTGTTTTTT	CASSLVPRQGGELFF	once	TRBV5-1	TRBJ2-2	NA
TGCGCCAGCAGCTTGGACCAACCGGGCCTTTACTTC	CASSLDQPGLYF	few	TRBV5-1	TRBJ2-5	NA
TGTGCCTGGAGTGACCCCTACAGGTGGGGCAACGAGCAGTACTTC	CAWSDPYRWGNEQYF	NA	TRBV30	TRBJ2-7	NA
TGCGCCAGCAGCTTGGAAGCGGCCACGTATGGCTACACCTTC	CASSLEAATYGYTF	NA	TRBV5-1	TRBJ1-2	NA
TGTGCCAGCAGCTTAGGGGCCCTGAACTACGAGCAGTACTTC	CASSLGALNYEQYF	NA	TRBV11-3	TRBJ2-7	NA
TGCGCCAGCAGCTTCATGGGGAACACTGAAGCTTTCTTT	CASSFMGNTEAFF	few	TRBV5-1	TRBJ1-1	NA
TGCGCCAGCAGCCCGACAAAAGCGGGGGGGCAAGAGACCCAGTACTTC	CASSPTKAGGQETQYF	few	TRBV5-1	TRBJ2-5	TRBD2
TGTGCCAGCAGCTTTAGCGGGGGGAACGCCGGGTGGGACATTCAGTACTTC	CASSFSGGNAGWDIQYF	few	TRBV5-4	TRBJ2-4	TRBD2
TGCAGCGTCCTTTTACAGGGCATGAACACTGAAGCTTTCTTT	CSVLLQGMNTEAFF	few	TRBV29-1	TRBJ1-1	NA
TGTGCTAGTGGTTTGGCCGTCCCTGGCGGGGGGTATTACAATGAGCAGTTCTTC	CASGLAVPGGGYYNEQFF	NA	TRBV12-5	TRBJ2-1	TRBD2
TGCAGCGTCGGGTGGACAGACAGGCCATATACGCAGTATTTT	CSVGWTDRPYTQYF	few	TRBV29-1	TRBJ2-3	NA
TGCAGCGGAGTTAGCTCTGGAAACACCATATATTTT	CSGVSSGNTIYF	few	TRBV29-1	TRBJ1-3	NA
TGTGCCTGGAGTGTAGCCCCCCTTACGGCCGGGCAGTTCTTC	CAWSVAPLTAGQFF	NA	TRBV30	TRBJ2-1	NA
TGTGCCAGCAGCTTTGGGACAGGCTATGGCTACACCTTC	CASSFGTGYGYTF	NA	TRBV7-2	TRBJ1-2	TRBD1
TGTGCCAGTAGCCCGTTCAGGGGTTTGGCCGAGCAGTACTTC	CASSPFRGLAEQYF	few	TRBV19	TRBJ2-7	NA